Following are 26 T cell receptor beta chains from one sample sequenced in a study of beta chain features in type 1 diabetes. Study-wide results and limits: Moderate but significant shortening of TCRB CDR3s was recorded in all four CD4+ subsets from Type 1 diabetes patients.

Which antigens these TCRs recognize remains unknown. cDNA synthesis used the whole RNA isolate, giving expressed TCRB sequences. Here immunoSEQ multiplex PCR was the method, and the copy in TCRdb shows in-frame clones only, minus some. In the table there are some 350,000 clones, 9.6% of which are singletons. Sequenced sample: central memory CD4+ T cells from blood. The receptors come from a young man with type 1 diabetes.

This rearrangement joins TRBV28 to TRBJ2-1; 15 bases are shared with TRBD2. The CDR3 runs to 14 residues. Looked up from germline, CDR1 is MDHEN and CDR2 is SYDVKM. The V and J ends lost 8 bases and 10 bases, in that order; junction bases with no gene match: 6. The CDR3 coding sequence is TGTGCCAGCGGGACTAGCGGGAGGATCTGGGAGCAGTTCTTC. It yields the protein CASGTSGRIWEQFF.

This clone has just a few counts. The chain employs TRBV18 and TRBJ2-7, with D perhaps TRBD1 or TRBD2 (5 bases each). V lost 2 bases to trimming and J lost 0 bases, with 11 bases between them. Germline values: CDR1 KGHSH, CDR2 LQKENI. The CDR3 length is 15 residues. The CDR3 loop is CASSPLPGSSYEQYF. The CDR3, as DNA: TGTGCCAGCTCACCATTACCAGGGAGCTCCTACGAGCAGTACTTC.

This clone was found a few times. This chain connects TRBV4-3 to TRBJ2-5; D unresolved. V dropped 0 bases and J dropped 4 bases, with 18 bases sitting between them. This CDR3 comprises 17 residues. Germline V gives CDR1 LGHNA, CDR2 YSLEER. The CDR3 loop reads CASSQDRWSTWGETQYF. For the CDR3, the DNA is TGCGCCAGCAGCCAAGATCGCTGGAGTACCTGGGGAGAGACCCAGTACTTC.

This rearrangement joins TRBV12-5 to TRBJ2-1, with D tentatively TRBD2 (5 bases). Germline V lookup: CDR1 LGHNT, CDR2 FRNRAP. Trimming took 1 base from V and 12 from J, leaving 10 bases between them. This CDR3 region has 12 residues. The CDR3 spells CASGLAQGGQFF. CDR3 DNA: TGTGCTAGTGGTTTGGCTCAAGGAGGGCAGTTCTTC. The full variable domain, rest sourced from reference TRBV12-5 and TRBJ2-1, is DARVTQTPRHKVTEMGQEVTMRCQPILGHNTVFWYRQTMMQGLELLAYFRNRAPLDDSGMPKDRFSAEMPDATLATLKIQPSEPRDSAVYFCASGLAQGGQFFGPGTRLTVL.

Many counts were recorded for this clone. In DNA, the CDR3 is TGTGCCAGCAGCCTCTGGACGGGGACAGAAGCTTTCTTT. Protein sequence: CASSLWTGTEAFF. The V gene is TRBV28, the J gene TRBJ1-1; tentative D call: TRBD1 (6 bases). Per germline, CDR1 MDHEN and CDR2 SYDVKM. V was trimmed by 6 bases and J by 8 bases, leaving 16 bases between them. The CDR3 loop spans 13 amino acids.

The rearrangement uses TRBV30 and TRBJ2-7; no clear D. The CDR3 is 14 residues long. Between the trimmed V and J ends, which lost 3 bases and 0 bases, there was a span of 12 bases. The germline CDR1 and CDR2 sequences are GTSNPN and SVGIG (reference sequence). The CDR3 bases are TGTGCCTGGAGGGGCGCGGTAGCCTCCTACGAGCAGTACTTC. As protein: CAWRGAVASYEQYF.

This clone occurred many times. The gene calls are TRBV5-6 and TRBJ1-4; perhaps TRBD1 as D (5 bases). Between the trimmed V and J ends, which lost 2 bases and 6 bases, there was a span of 11 bases. The CDR3 runs to 14 residues. Germline CDR1 reads SGHDT; CDR2 reads YYEEEE. This CDR3 is CASSFSWGDEKLFF. Here the CDR3 DNA reads TGTGCCAGCAGCTTTAGTTGGGGGGATGAAAAACTGTTTTTT.

Note on this clone: A read error is possible here, since a much larger clone lies one base away. V gene TRBV27 combines with J gene TRBJ2-3; no firm D call. CDR1 MNHEY and CDR2 SMNVEV come from the germline V gene (reference sequence). V was pared by 3 bases and J by 5 bases, with 3 bases between. This CDR3 spans 11 amino acids. The CDR3 nucleotides read TGTGCCAGCAGTTTTTTAGATACGCAGTATTTT. It encodes CASSFLDTQYF.

This clone has at least ten counts. The chain combines TRBV18 with TRBJ1-1, with 11 nucleotides matching TRBD1. CDR1 is KGHSH, CDR2 LQKENI, per germline. With 2 bases clipped from V and 4 bases from J, the junction kept 0 bases outside the gene matches. The length of the CDR3 is 14 residues. CDR3 DNA: TGTGCCAGCTCACCAGGACAGGGGGCCACTGAAGCTTTCTTT. Residues: CASSPGQGATEAFF.

The chain employs TRBV6-6 and TRBJ1-1; D is ambiguous. Deletions cut 7 bases from V and 3 bases from J, with 9 bases between. The CDR3 is 12 residues long. CDR1 and CDR2 (germline): MNHNY, SVGAGI (reference sequence). CDR3 sequence (DNA): TGTGCCAGCAAAACTGGCTACACTGAAGCTTTCTTT. Translated, it gives CASKTGYTEAFF.

The CDR3 DNA follows: TGTGCCAGCATCCAAGGGGGGAGAAGTGGCACCGGGGAGCTGTTTTTT. It translates to CASIQGGRSGTGELFF. The chain has TRBV28 and TRBJ2-2; D could derive from TRBD1 or TRBD2 (6 bases each). V shed 7 bases and J shed 4 bases, with 19 bases lying between them. The CDR3 has 16 residues. The germline V gene encodes CDR1 MDHEN and CDR2 SYDVKM.

This clone occurred many times. The DNA of the CDR3 is TGTGCCAGCAGCTTCAGGGGCGCGGCCGAGCAGTACTTC. Translation gives CASSFRGAAEQYF. This sequence joins TRBV7-2 and TRBJ2-7, with a tentative D call TRBD1 (6 bases). The CDR3 covers 13 residues. CDR1 and CDR2 from the germline V gene are SGHTA and FQGNSA. Trimming shortened V by 3 bases and J by 6 bases, and 12 bases separated the two germline ends.

The sample holds a few counts of this clone. This chain joins TRBV6-1 and TRBJ2-2; 7 nucleotides agree with TRBD2. CDR1 and CDR2 from the germline V gene are MNHNS and SASEGT. The CDR3 is made up of 14 amino acids. Trimming took 5 bases from V and 5 from J; bases not matched to a gene: 5. CDR3 nucleotides: TGTGCCAGCAGTTATCTGCGGGAGACCGGGGAGCTGTTTTTT. It specifies CASSYLRETGELFF.

This clone was observed a few times. The CDR3 DNA reads TGTGCCAGCAGTTTACCGGACAGGGGAAACACCGGGGAGCTGTTTTTT. Translated, it gives CASSLPDRGNTGELFF. V gene TRBV28 combines with J gene TRBJ2-2; 9 bases line up with TRBD1. CDR1 is MDHEN and CDR2 is SYDVKM in the germline V gene. V lost 2 bases, J lost 2 bases, and 3 bases stayed unmatched. The CDR3 contains 16 residues.

This clone has only a few counts. The rearrangement links TRBV6-6 to TRBJ2-3; TRBD2 matches 10 bases. This CDR3 contains 13 residues. Germline assignment: CDR1 MNHNY and CDR2 SVGAGI (reference sequence). V shed 5 bases and J 7 bases; nucleotides not matched to a gene: 3. CDR3 sequence: CASSPSGGYTQYF. The CDR3 bases are TGTGCCAGCAGTCCTAGCGGGGGTTATACGCAGTATTTT.

The chain links TRBV5-1 to TRBJ1-2; TRBD1 is a possible D gene (5 bases). This CDR3 has 13 amino acids. The germline CDR1 and CDR2 sequences are SGHRS and YFSETQ. Trimming left V 4 bases short and J 4 bases short, with 11 bases between. CDR3 sequence (DNA): TGCGCCAGCAGCAGGGACGTGGGCTATGGCTACACCTTC. It is translated as CASSRDVGYGYTF.

This clone has only a few counts. J is TRBJ2-7 and V is TRBV5-4; 8 bases line up with TRBD2. CDR3 length equals 16 residues. With V trimmed by 0 bases and J by 0 bases, 5 bases remained unmatched. Germline loops: CDR1 SGHNT, CDR2 YYREEE (reference sequence). The CDR3 DNA reads as TGTGCCAGCAGCTTGGGTAGCGGGGAGAGCTCCTACGAGCAGTACTTC. It is translated as CASSLGSGESSYEQYF.

This sequence joins TRBV14 and TRBJ2-1; 8 bases line up with TRBD1. Germline V gene sequence: CDR1 SGHDN, CDR2 FVKESK. Trimming cost V 5 bases and J 3 bases; bases outside gene matches: 6. This CDR3 is built from 15 residues. Here the CDR3 reads CASSSGQALYNEQFF. CDR3 sequence (DNA): TGTGCCAGCAGCTCGGGACAGGCCCTCTACAATGAGCAGTTCTTC.

About this clone: The junction departs from the called germline gene at one end, perhaps through a read error. The chain recombines TRBV7-7 with TRBJ2-5, with 7 bases matching TRBD2. The CDR3 totals 15 residues. Germline V gene data show CDR1 as SSHAT and CDR2 as FNYEAQ (reference sequence). CDR3 protein: CASSLGGRGTETQYF. CDR3 bases: TGTGCTAGCAGCTTGGGCGGGAGAGGTACAGAGACCCAGTACTTC.

The V gene is TRBV7-2, the J gene TRBJ2-1; D not certain. The CDR3 spans 16 residues. Germline V gene data show CDR1 as SGHTA and CDR2 as FQGNSA. V gave up 2 bases and J gave up 7 bases, with 18 bases separating them. CDR3 protein: CASSLIRAMIGNEQFF. The CDR3 region has the DNA TGTGCCAGCAGCTTAATACGTGCCATGATAGGGAATGAGCAGTTCTTC.

This clone was seen a few times. The V and J genes are TRBV5-4 and TRBJ2-5; tentatively, D is TRBD1 or TRBD2 (5 bases each). From germline, CDR1 is SGHNT and CDR2 YYREEE (reference sequence). The V gene lost 4 bases and the J gene lost 2 bases, with 12 bases spanning the gap. This CDR3 comprises 14 residues. DNA for the CDR3: TGTGCCAGCAGCCGAGGGACGGCACAAGAGACCCAGTACTTC. It yields the protein CASSRGTAQETQYF. The entire variable domain, with the rest obtained from reference TRBV5-4 and TRBJ2-5, is as follows: ETGVTQSPTHLIKTRGQQVTLRCSSQSGHNTVSWYQQALGQGPQFIFQYYREEENGRGNFPPRFSGLQFPNYSSELNVNALELDDSALYLCASSRGTAQETQYFGPGTRLLVL.

V and J are TRBV19 and TRBJ2-5; D is unclear. Germline-derived CDR1 and CDR2 are LNHDA and SQIVND (reference sequence). The CDR3 has 15 amino acids. V was pared by 6 bases and J by 1 base, with 15 bases between. CDR3 sequence (DNA): TGTGCCAGTAGAAAGGAATTGAAATTCCAAGAGACCCAGTACTTC. Its translation: CASRKELKFQETQYF.

This clone has more than one count but fewer than ten. This chain uses TRBV7-3 with TRBJ1-2; 9 bases are shared with TRBD1. With 2 bases clipped from V and 8 bases from J, the junction kept 6 bases outside the gene matches. Germline V gene sequence: CDR1 SGHTA, CDR2 FQGTGA. The CDR3 is 14 amino acids. DNA for the CDR3: TGTGCCAGCAGCTTAGGGGACAGGGCGGGAGGCTACACCTTC. Protein sequence: CASSLGDRAGGYTF. Complete variable domain (other parts from reference TRBV7-3 and TRBJ1-2): GAGVSQTPSNKVTEKGKYVELRCDPISGHTALYWYRQSLGQGPEFLIYFQGTGAADDSGLPNDRFFAVRPEGSVSTLKIQRTERGDSAVYLCASSLGDRAGGYTFGSGTRLTVV.

This clone was detected only a few times. The V gene is TRBV7-3, the J gene TRBJ1-1; 8 positions match TRBD1. This CDR3 has 14 amino acids. The junction had 3 bases not matched to a gene; V was cut back by 5 bases and J by 1 base. Germline V gene lookup returns CDR1 SGHTA and CDR2 FQGTGA. The CDR3 reads CASSPDRANTEAFF. DNA for the CDR3: TGTGCCAGCAGCCCGGACAGGGCGAACACTGAAGCTTTCTTT.

The V call is TRBV4-2, the J call TRBJ2-2; tentatively, D is TRBD1 (5 bases). V lost 1 base and J 4 bases, leaving 13 bases between the germline ends. Germline CDR1 is LGHNA and CDR2 is YNFKEQ. The CDR3 extends over 16 amino acids. The CDR3 spells CASSQGGRALTGELFF. CDR3 DNA sequence: TGTGCCAGCAGCCAAGGAGGCAGGGCTCTCACCGGGGAGCTGTTTTTT.

The CDR3 nucleotides are TGTGCCAGCAGCTTCACGGGGTGGGGGCAAGAACGAGTTGAGCAGTACTTC. Protein: CASSFTGWGQERVEQYF. The V and J genes are TRBV11-2 and TRBJ2-7, with D maybe TRBD1 (6 bases). Germline V gene lookup returns CDR1 SGHAT and CDR2 FQNNGV. The CDR3 covers 17 residues. Trimming left V 3 bases short and J 7 bases short, with 25 bases between.